A single sample is the source of the 4 T cell receptor beta chains below, sequenced in a study of blood T cell repertoires in COVID-19. Assay: immunoSEQ multiplex PCR; the TCRdb copy retains only in-frame clones and omits some. The table records roughly 90,000 clones, 89% of them present only once. Material for sequencing was peripheral blood. The source is a woman aged 80 or over with active COVID-19.

The rearrangement joins TRBV7-2 to TRBJ1-5; TRBD1 matches 7 bases. The V gene's germline CDR1 is SGHTA and CDR2 FQGNSA. V was clipped by 2 bases and J by 1 base; unmatched bases: 2. The CDR3 extends over 15 amino acids. DNA of the CDR3: TGTGCCAGCAGCTTAAGGGACAGAAGCAATCAGCCCCAGCATTTT. It codes for CASSLRDRSNQPQHF.

The chain combines TRBV5-4 with TRBJ2-7; a possible D gene is TRBD2 (6 bases). Trimming cost V 4 bases and J 0 bases, with 14 bases left between them. This CDR3 spans 15 amino acids. Looked up from germline, CDR1 is SGHNT and CDR2 is YYREEE (reference sequence). The CDR3 sequence: CASSLLLAVSYEQYF. The CDR3 region has the DNA TGTGCCAGCAGCCTGCTGTTAGCGGTCTCCTACGAGCAGTACTTC.

The chain recombines TRBV11-2 with TRBJ1-3; D call uncertain. Germline-derived CDR1 and CDR2 are SGHAT and FQNNGV. The CDR3 contains 13 residues. V was pared by 2 bases and J by 8 bases, with 10 bases between. The CDR3 bases are TGTGCCAGCAGCTTAATTCCCCGAGACACCATATATTTT. It is translated as CASSLIPRDTIYF.

Turning to this clone: Relative to the germline gene, one junction end is altered; a read error may explain this. CDR3 amino acids: CASNLLGLAGLEQFF. The CDR3 DNA sequence: TGTGCCAGCAATTTATTAGGGCTAGCGGGCCTGGAGCAGTTCTTC. V is TRBV28 and J is TRBJ2-1; 8 nucleotides match TRBD2. The CDR3 is made up of 15 amino acids. The V gene's germline CDR1 is MDHEN and CDR2 SYDVKM.